The T cell receptor (beta chain) described here comes from a study of blood T cell repertoires in COVID-19. This clone turned up a few times. In the original processing: Reference gene primer amplification yielded estimated nucleated cell counts. This table comes from immunoSEQ multiplex PCR, and its TCRdb copy is limited to in-frame clones, with some not included. V and J calls and clone size are copied from that table; D and trimming were computed from the DNA. The table records fewer than 250,000 clones, roughly 86% of them present only once. Sequencing used peripheral blood. This clonotype was sampled from a woman aged 55-70 years who had recovered from COVID-19.

Here the CDR3 DNA reads TGTGCCAGCAGTGAAGCGCGTACTAGCGGGTATCAAGAGACCCAGTACTTC. Translated: CASSEARTSGYQETQYF. The chain employs TRBV6-1 and TRBJ2-5; 9 bases align to TRBD2. In germline, CDR1 is MNHNS, CDR2 SASEGT. The V segment lost 0 bases and the J segment 2 bases; nucleotides outside the gene matches: 7. This CDR3 has 17 amino acids.